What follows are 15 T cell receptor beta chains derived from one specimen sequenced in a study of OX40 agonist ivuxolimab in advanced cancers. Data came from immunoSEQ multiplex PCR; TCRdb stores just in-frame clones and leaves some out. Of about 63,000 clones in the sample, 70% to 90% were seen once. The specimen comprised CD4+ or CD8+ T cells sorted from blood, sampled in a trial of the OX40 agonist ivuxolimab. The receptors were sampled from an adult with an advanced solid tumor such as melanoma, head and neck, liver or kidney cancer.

CDR3 nucleotide sequence: TGTGCCAGCTCACCGACAGGACAAGACTACGAGCAGTACTTC. It specifies CASSPTGQDYEQYF. The V call is TRBV18, the J call TRBJ2-7, with D maybe TRBD1 (6 bases). This CDR3 comprises 14 residues. CDR1 and CDR2 (germline): KGHSH, LQKENI. Trimming cost V 3 bases and J 3 bases, with 12 bases left between them.

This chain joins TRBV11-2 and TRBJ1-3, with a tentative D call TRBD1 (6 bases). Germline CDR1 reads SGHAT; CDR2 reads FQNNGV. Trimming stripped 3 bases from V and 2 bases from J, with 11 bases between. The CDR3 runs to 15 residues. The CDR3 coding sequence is TGTGCCAGCAGCTTTACTACAGGGACTGGAAACACCATATATTTT. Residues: CASSFTTGTGNTIYF. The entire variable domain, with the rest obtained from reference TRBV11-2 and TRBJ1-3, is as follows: EAGVAQSPRYKIIEKRQSVAFWCNPISGHATLYWYQQILGQGPKLLIQFQNNGVVDDSQLPKDRFSAERLKGVDSTLKIQPAKLEDSAVYLCASSFTTGTGNTIYFGEGSWLTVV.

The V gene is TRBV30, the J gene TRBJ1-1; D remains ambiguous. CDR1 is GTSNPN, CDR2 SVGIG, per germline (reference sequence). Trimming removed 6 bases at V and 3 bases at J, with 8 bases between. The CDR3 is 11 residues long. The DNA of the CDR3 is TGTGCCTGCAACAGTTACACTGAAGCTTTCTTT. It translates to CACNSYTEAFF.

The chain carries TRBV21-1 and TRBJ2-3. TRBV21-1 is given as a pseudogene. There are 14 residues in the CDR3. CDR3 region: CASRVCRTWDTQYF. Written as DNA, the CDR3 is TGTGCCAGCAGGGTTTGTCGGACCTGGGATACGCAGTATTTT.

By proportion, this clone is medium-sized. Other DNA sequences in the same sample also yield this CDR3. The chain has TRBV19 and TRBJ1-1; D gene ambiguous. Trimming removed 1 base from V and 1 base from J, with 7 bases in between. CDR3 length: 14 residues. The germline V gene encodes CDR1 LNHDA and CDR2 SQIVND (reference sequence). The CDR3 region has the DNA TGTGCCAGTAGTATAGTTTGGGGGAACACTGAAGCTTTCTTT. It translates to CASSIVWGNTEAFF.

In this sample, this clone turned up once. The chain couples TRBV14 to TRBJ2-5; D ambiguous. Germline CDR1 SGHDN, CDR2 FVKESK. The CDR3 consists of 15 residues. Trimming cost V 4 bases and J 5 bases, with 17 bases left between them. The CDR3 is CASSPRSLLGETQYF. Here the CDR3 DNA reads TGTGCCAGCAGCCCCCGGAGCCTTCTAGGGGAGACCCAGTACTTC.

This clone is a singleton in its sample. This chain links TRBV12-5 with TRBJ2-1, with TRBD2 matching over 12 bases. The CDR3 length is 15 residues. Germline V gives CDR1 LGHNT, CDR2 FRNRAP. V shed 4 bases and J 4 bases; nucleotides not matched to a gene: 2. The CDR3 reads CASGSGLAGYNEQFF. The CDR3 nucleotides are TGTGCTAGTGGTTCGGGACTAGCGGGTTACAATGAGCAGTTCTTC.

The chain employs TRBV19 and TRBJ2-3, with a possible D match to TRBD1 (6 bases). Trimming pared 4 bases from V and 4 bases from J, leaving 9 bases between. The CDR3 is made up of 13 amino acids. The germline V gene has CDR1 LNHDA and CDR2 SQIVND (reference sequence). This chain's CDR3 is CASSSRTADTQYF. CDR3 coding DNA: TGTGCCAGTAGTAGCCGGACAGCAGATACGCAGTATTTT.

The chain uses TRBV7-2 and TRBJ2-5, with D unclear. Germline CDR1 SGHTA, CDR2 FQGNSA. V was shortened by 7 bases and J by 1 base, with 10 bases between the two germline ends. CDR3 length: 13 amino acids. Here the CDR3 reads CASTFTTQETQYF. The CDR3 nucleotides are TGTGCCAGCACCTTCACCACCCAAGAGACCCAGTACTTC. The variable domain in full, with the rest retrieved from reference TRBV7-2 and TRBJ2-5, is GAGVSQSPSNKVTEKGKDVELRCDPISGHTALYWYRQSLGQGLEFLIYFQGNSAPDKSGLPSDRFSAERTGGSVSTLTIQRTQQEDSAVYLCASTFTTQETQYFGPGTRLLVL.

This CDR3 reads CAWVMGGSATDTQYF. CDR3 bases: TGTGCCTGGGTCATGGGGGGTAGCGCCACAGATACGCAGTATTTT. This sequence joins TRBV30 and TRBJ2-3, with D possibly TRBD2 on 6 matching bases. The V gene's germline CDR1 is GTSNPN and CDR2 SVGIG (reference sequence). CDR3 length: 15 amino acids. With 5 bases removed from V and 2 bases from J, the gap between germline ends came to 17 bases.

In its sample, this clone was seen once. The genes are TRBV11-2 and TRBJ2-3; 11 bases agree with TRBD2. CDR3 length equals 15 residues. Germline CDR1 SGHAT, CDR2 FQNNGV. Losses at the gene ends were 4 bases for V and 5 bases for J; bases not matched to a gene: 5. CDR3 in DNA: TGTGCCAGCAGCTACACTAGCGGGAGCGTAGATACGCAGTATTTT. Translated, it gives CASSYTSGSVDTQYF.

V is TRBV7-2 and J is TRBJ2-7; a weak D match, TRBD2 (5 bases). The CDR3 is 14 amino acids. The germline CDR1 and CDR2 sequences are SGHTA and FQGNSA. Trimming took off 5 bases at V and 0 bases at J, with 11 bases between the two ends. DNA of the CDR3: TGTGCCAGCAGCCTCCGGGAATACTCCTACGAGCAGTACTTC. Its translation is CASSLREYSYEQYF.

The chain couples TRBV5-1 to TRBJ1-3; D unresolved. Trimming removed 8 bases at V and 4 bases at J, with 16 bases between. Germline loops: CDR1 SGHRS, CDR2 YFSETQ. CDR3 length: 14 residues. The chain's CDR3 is CARTKAAVGNTIYF. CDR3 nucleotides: TGCGCCAGGACTAAGGCTGCGGTCGGAAACACCATATATTTT.

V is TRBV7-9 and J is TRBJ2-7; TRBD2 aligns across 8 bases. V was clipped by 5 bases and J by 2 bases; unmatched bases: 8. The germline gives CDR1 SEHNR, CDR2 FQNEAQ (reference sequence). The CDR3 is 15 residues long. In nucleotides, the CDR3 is TGTGCCAGCAGCGCAGGTGGACTAGCAACCTACGAGCAGTACTTC. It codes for CASSAGGLATYEQYF.

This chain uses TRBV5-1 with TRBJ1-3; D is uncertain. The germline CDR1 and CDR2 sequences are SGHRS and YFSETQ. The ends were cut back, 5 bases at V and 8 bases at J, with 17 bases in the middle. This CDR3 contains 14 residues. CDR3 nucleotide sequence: TGCGCCAGCAGTCAATCTCCGGCCAGCGACACCATATATTTT. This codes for CASSQSPASDTIYF.